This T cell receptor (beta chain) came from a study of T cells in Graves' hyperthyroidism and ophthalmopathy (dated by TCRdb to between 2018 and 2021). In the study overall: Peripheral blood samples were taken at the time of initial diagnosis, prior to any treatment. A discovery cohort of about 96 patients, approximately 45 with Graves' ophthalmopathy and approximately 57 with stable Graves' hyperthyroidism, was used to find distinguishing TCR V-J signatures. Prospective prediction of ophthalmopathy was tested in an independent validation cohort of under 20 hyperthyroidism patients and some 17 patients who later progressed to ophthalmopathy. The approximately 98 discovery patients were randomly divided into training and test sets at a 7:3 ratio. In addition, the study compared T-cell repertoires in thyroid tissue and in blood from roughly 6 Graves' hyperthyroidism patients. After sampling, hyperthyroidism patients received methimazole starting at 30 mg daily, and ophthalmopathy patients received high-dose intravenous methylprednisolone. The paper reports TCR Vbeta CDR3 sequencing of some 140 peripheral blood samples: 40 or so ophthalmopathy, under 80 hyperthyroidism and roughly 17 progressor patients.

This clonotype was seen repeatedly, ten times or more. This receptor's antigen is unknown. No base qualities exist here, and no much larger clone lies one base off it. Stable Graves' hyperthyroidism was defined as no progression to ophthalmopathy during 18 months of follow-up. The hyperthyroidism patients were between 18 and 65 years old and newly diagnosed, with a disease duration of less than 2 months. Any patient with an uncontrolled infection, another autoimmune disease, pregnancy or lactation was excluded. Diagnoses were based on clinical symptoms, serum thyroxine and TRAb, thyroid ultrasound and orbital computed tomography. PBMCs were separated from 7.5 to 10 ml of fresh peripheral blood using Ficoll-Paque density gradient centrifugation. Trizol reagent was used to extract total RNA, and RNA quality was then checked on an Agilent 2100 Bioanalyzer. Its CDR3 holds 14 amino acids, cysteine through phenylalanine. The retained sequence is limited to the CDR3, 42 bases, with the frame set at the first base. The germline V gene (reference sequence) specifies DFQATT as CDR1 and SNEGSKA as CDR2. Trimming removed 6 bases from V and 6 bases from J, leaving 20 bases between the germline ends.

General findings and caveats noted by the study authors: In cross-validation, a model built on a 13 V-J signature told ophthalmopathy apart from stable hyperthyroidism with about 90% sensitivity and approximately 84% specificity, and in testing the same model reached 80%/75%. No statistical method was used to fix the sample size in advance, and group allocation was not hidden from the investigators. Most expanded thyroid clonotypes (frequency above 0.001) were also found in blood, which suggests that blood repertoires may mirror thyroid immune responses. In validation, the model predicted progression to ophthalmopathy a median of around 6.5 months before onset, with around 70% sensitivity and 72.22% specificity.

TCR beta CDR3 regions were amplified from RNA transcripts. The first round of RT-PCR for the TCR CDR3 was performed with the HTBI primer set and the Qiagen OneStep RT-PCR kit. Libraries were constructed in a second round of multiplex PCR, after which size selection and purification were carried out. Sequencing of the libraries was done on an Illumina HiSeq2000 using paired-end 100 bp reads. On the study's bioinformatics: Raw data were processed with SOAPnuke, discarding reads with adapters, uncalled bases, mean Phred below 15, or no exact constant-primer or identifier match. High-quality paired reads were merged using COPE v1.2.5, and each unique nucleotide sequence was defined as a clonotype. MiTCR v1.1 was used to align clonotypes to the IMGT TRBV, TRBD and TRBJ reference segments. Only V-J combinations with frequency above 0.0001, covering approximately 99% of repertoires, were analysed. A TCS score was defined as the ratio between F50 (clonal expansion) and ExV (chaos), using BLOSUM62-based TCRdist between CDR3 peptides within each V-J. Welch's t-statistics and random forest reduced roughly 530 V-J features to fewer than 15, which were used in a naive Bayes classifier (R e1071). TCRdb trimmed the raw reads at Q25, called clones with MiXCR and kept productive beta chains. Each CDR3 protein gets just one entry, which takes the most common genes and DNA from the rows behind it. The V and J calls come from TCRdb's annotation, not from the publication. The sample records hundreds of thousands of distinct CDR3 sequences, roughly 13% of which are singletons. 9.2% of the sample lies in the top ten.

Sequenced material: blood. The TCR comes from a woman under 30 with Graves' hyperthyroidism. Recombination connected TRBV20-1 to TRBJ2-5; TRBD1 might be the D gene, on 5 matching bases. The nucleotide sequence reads TGCAGTGCCCAAAAGGGTCAGGGCGAACAGACCCAGTACTTC. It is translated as CSAQKGQGEQTQYF.